This TCR beta chain was captured in a study of cytomegalovirus exposure and HLA in healthy donors. Study in general: A prior study identified just under 120 million unique TCR beta sequences from some 200 million T cells. Points from the study as a whole: When a later analysis was performed, an Asian-associated ancestry cluster reportedly had fewer N-insertions than the roughly 670-donor mean. A classifier reportedly called cytomegalovirus status with high sensitivity and specificity. With DRB1 most and HLA-C fewest, TCR association rates differed between HLA loci in a later analysis.

PCR used 60 Vbeta primers and 13 Jbeta primers. Sequenced by immunoSEQ multiplex PCR; TCRdb stores in-frame clones only, minus some. The sample includes around 100,000 clones, roughly 85% of them seen just once. The CDR3 totals 17 residues. V trimming: 7 bases; J trimming: 0 bases; junction bases outside the gene matches: 12. Per germline, CDR1 LNHDA and CDR2 SQIVND (reference sequence). Regarding this clone: Antigen: not known.

This clonotype originated in a woman aged 40 to 55 in good health and CMV-seronegative. Input material: PBMCs. The gene calls are TRBV19 and TRBJ2-1, with 7 positions matching TRBD2. The CDR3 reads CASNLGGGLPSYNEQFF. The CDR3 DNA reads as TGTGCCAGTAACCTGGGGGGGGGACTCCCCTCCTACAATGAGCAGTTCTTC.